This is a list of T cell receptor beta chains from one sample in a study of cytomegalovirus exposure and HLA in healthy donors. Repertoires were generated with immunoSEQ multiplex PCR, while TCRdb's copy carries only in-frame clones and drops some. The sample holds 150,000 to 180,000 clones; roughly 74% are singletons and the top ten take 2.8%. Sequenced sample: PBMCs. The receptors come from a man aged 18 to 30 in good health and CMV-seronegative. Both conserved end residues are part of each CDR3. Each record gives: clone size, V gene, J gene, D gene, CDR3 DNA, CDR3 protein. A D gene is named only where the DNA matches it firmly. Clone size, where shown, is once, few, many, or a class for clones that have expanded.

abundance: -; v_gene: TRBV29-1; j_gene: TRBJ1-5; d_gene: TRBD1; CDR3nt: TGCAGCGTTGGTGGGACAGGGAATCAGCCCCAGCATTTT; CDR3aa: CSVGGTGNQPQHF
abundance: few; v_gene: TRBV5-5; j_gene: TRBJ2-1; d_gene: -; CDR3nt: TGTGCCAGCAGCTTCATGACTGGTTATACCTACAATGAGCAGTTCTTC; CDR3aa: CASSFMTGYTYNEQFF
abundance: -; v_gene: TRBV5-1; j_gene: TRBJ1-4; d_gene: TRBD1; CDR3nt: TGCGCCAGCAGCTTAAGAGGACAGGGTTTAGATGAAAAACTGTTTTTT; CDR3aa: CASSLRGQGLDEKLFF
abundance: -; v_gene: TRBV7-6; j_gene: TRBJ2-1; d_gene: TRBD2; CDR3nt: TGTGCCAGCAGCCCTTCGGGACTATCTCGGGAGCAGTTCTTC; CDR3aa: CASSPSGLSREQFF
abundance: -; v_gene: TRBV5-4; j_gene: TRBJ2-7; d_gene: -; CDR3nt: TGTGCCAGCAGCTCCGGGACACTAGCCTACGAGCAGTACTTC; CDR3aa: CASSSGTLAYEQYF
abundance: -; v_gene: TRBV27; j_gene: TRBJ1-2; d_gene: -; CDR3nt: TGTGCCAGCAGTTTAGGGGGCGGTGGCTACACCTTC; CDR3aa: CASSLGGGGYTF
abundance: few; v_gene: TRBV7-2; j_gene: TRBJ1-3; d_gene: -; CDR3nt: TGTGCCAGCAGCTGGGGGAGCGGGGGTGTAAGGGGCGGAAACACCATATATTTT; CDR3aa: CASSWGSGGVRGGNTIYF
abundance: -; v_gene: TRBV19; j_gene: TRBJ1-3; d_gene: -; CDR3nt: TGTGCCAGTAGTACGGACAGAAGCTCTGGAAACACCATATATTTT; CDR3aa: CASSTDRSSGNTIYF
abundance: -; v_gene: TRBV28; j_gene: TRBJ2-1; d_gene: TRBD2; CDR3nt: TGTGCCAGCAGTTCCCCCTGGGTGGCGGGGGATCGCGAGCAGTTCTTC; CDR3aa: CASSSPWVAGDREQFF
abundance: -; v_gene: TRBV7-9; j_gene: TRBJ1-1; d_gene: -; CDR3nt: TGTGCCAGCGCGGGGAGTTCGGGCACTGAAGCTTTCTTT; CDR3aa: CASAGSSGTEAFF
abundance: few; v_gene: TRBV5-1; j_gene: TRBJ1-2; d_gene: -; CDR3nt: TGCGCCAGCAGCTTCGGAGGGAACTATGGCTACACCTTC; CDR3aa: CASSFGGNYGYTF
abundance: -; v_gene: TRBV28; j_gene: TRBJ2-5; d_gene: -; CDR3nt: TGTGCCAGCAGTTCATTCCTCCTTTGGACAGAATCCCAAGAGACCCAGTACTTC; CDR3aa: CASSSFLLWTESQETQYF
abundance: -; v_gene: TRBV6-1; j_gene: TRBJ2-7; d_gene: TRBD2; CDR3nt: TGTGCCAGCAGCCCACGCGGCGGGGGACCCCTGGAGCAGTACTTC; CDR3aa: CASSPRGGGPLEQYF
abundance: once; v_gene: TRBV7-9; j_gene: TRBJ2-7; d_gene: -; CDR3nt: TGTTCCAGCAGCTTTTTACAGGGCTACGAGCAGTACTTC; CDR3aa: CSSSFLQGYEQYF
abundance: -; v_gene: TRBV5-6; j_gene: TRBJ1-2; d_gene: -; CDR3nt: TGTGCCAGCAGCTTGCTGGGGGGGCACACCTTC; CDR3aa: CASSLLGGHTF
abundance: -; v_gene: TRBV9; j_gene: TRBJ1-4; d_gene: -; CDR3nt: TGTGCCAGCAGCGTAGGAGAGAGGTCGGCAACTAATGAAAAACTGTTTTTT; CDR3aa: CASSVGERSATNEKLFF
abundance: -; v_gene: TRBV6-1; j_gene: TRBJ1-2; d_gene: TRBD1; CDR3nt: TGTGCCAGCAGCTTGACAGGGGATGGCTACACCTTC; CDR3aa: CASSLTGDGYTF
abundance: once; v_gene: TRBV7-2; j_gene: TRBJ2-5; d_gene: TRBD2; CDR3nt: TGTGCCAGCAGCCACCCTGGGCTGGGGGGGACTTACCAAGAGACCCAGTACTTC; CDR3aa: CASSHPGLGGTYQETQYF
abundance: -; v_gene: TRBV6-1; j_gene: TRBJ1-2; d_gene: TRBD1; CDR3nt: TGTGCCAGCAGTGTGACAGGGGGCTGGGTAGGGTATGGCTACACCTTC; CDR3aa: CASSVTGGWVGYGYTF